Presented here are 9 T cell receptor beta chains from one specimen sequenced in a study of cytomegalovirus exposure and HLA in healthy donors. Primers for the PCR totalled 60 Vbeta and 13 Jbeta. The repertoire was sequenced with immunoSEQ multiplex PCR; TCRdb's copy has only in-frame clones and lacks some. The sample carries 210,000 or so clones, 78% recorded once. Material: PBMCs. These receptors were collected from a boy between 10 and 17 years old in good health and CMV-seronegative.

The chain carries TRBV7-8 and TRBJ2-7; 10 positions agree with TRBD2. The CDR3 runs to 15 residues. Germline V gene data show CDR1 as SGHVS and CDR2 as FQNEAQ. Trimming took 4 bases from V and 5 from J; bases not matched to a gene: 8. The CDR3 is CASSSGLANPHEQYF. CDR3 bases: TGTGCCAGCAGCTCGGGACTAGCGAACCCCCACGAGCAGTACTTC.

The chain recombines TRBV5-6 with TRBJ1-4; D gene unclear. This CDR3 spans 14 amino acids. Deletions cut 0 bases from V and 5 bases from J, with 8 bases between. Germline CDR1 is SGHDT and CDR2 is YYEEEE. In DNA form, the CDR3 reads TGTGCCAGCAGCTTGGTGGGCAGAAATGAAAAACTGTTTTTT. This translates into CASSLVGRNEKLFF.

The V gene is TRBV30, the J gene TRBJ2-2; 7 bases map to TRBD1. Germline assignment: CDR1 GTSNPN and CDR2 SVGIG (reference sequence). This CDR3 spans 15 amino acids. V shed 3 bases and J 1 base; nucleotides not matched to a gene: 5. CDR3 DNA: TGTGCCTGGAGCCGGGGACAGAGGAACACCGGGGAGCTGTTTTTT. Translating gives CAWSRGQRNTGELFF.

The chain is built from TRBV25-1 and TRBJ1-4; D perhaps matches TRBD1 (6 bases). Germline CDR1 is MGHDK and CDR2 is SYGVNS. There are 14 residues in the CDR3. Trimming stripped 5 bases from V and 5 bases from J, with 12 bases between. The DNA of the CDR3 is TGTGCCAGCAGTCAGGACAGTAGGAATGAAAAACTGTTTTTT. It encodes CASSQDSRNEKLFF.

The chain joins TRBV5-1 to TRBJ2-7; D perhaps matches TRBD1 (6 bases). This CDR3 is built from 15 residues. Germline loops: CDR1 SGHRS, CDR2 YFSETQ. The V end lost 0 bases, the J end lost 4 bases, and 14 bases lay between the germline ends. The CDR3, as DNA: TGCGCCAGCAGCTTGGTCCGGGACACAAAATACGAGCAGTACTTC. Translating it yields CASSLVRDTKYEQYF.

The rearrangement links TRBV27 to TRBJ2-7; 7 nucleotides line up with TRBD2. Germline V CDR1 and CDR2: MNHEY, SMNVEV (reference sequence). The trim removed 1 base at V and 0 bases at J, leaving 9 bases unmatched. This CDR3 is built from 17 residues. The CDR3 nucleotides read TGTGCCAGCAGTTTATTGGCCTACGGACTAGACTCCTACGAGCAGTACTTC. This gives the protein CASSLLAYGLDSYEQYF.

This chain links TRBV7-2 with TRBJ2-5, with D possibly TRBD2 on 6 matching bases. V dropped 6 bases and J dropped 5 bases, with 13 bases sitting between them. The CDR3 consists of 13 residues. CDR1 and CDR2 (germline): SGHTA, FQGNSA. Here the CDR3 DNA reads TGTGCCAGCAGTTCTAGCGTGAGGGAGACCCAGTACTTC. Translation: CASSSSVRETQYF. Variable domain in full (rest from reference TRBV7-2 and TRBJ2-5): GAGVSQSPSNKVTEKGKDVELRCDPISGHTALYWYRQSLGQGLEFLIYFQGNSAPDKSGLPSDRFSAERTGGSVSTLTIQRTQQEDSAVYLCASSSSVRETQYFGPGTRLLVL.

This chain links TRBV2 with TRBJ2-5; D call uncertain. Trimming left V 1 base short and J 5 bases short, with 11 bases between. In germline, CDR1 is SNHLY, CDR2 FYNNEI. There are 14 residues in the CDR3. The CDR3, as DNA: TGTGCCAGCAGTGAAGACCGCCAGAGGGAGACCCAGTACTTC. Encoded protein: CASSEDRQRETQYF. The full variable domain, its missing parts supplied by reference TRBV2 and TRBJ2-5, is EPEVTQTPSHQVTQMGQEVILRCVPISNHLYFYWYRQILGQKVEFLVSFYNNEISEKSEIFDDQFSVERPDGSNFTLKIRSTKLEDSAMYFCASSEDRQRETQYFGPGTRLLVL.

This chain joins TRBV30 and TRBJ1-2; 8 nucleotides match TRBD1. V lost 1 base to trimming and J lost 0 bases; unmatched junction nucleotides: 7. The V gene's germline CDR1 is GTSNPN and CDR2 SVGIG (reference sequence). The CDR3 is 16 residues long. The CDR3 DNA reads as TGTGCCTGGAGTGGGGACAGGACCTTCTCTAACTATGGCTACACCTTC. It codes for CAWSGDRTFSNYGYTF.